These 11 T cell receptor beta chains share one sample of origin, sequenced in a study of cytomegalovirus exposure and HLA in healthy donors. The data were produced by immunoSEQ multiplex PCR, yet TCRdb's version contains in-frame clones alone and is incomplete. The table lists 150,000 to 180,000 clones, roughly 90% of them singletons, with 20% to 25% in the top ten. What was sequenced was PBMCs. Receptors originate from a man younger than 35 in good health and CMV-seropositive.

The chain carries TRBV19 and TRBJ1-3; D is possibly TRBD1 (6 bases). The V and J ends lost 9 bases and 0 bases respectively, with 12 bases between them. The germline CDR1 and CDR2 sequences are LNHDA and SQIVND (reference sequence). The CDR3 has 14 amino acids. CDR3 sequence: CASRSGASGNTIYF. The CDR3, as DNA: TGTGCCAGCCGCTCAGGGGCCTCTGGAAACACCATATATTTT. Full variable domain (rest looked up from reference TRBV19 and TRBJ1-3): DGGITQSPKYLFRKEGQNVTLSCEQNLNHDAMYWYRQDPGQGLRLIYYSQIVNDFQKGDIAEGYSVSREKKESFPLTVTSAQKNPTAFYLCASRSGASGNTIYFGEGSWLTVV.

V is TRBV6-1 and J is TRBJ1-2; 7 nucleotides align to TRBD1. Looked up from germline, CDR1 is MNHNS and CDR2 is SASEGT. With 6 bases clipped from V and 5 bases from J, the junction kept 6 bases outside the gene matches. There are 13 residues in the CDR3. The CDR3 reads CASRTGLGYGYTF. In DNA, the CDR3 is TGTGCCAGCAGGACAGGGTTGGGTTATGGCTACACCTTC.

About this clone itself: At one end, the junction sequence differs from germline, possibly due to a read error. The rearrangement joins TRBV29-1 to TRBJ2-7; D is ambiguous. Germline V lookup: CDR1 SQVTM, CDR2 ANQGSEA. The CDR3 is 11 residues long. This chain's CDR3 is CSVGTAYGQYF. CDR3 coding DNA: TGCAGCGTTGGAACAGCCTACGGGCAGTACTTC.

The chain uses TRBV29-1 and TRBJ1-2, with D unresolved. The V and J ends lost 2 bases and 5 bases respectively, with 3 bases between them. CDR1 is SQVTM and CDR2 is ANQGSEA in the germline V gene. The CDR3 sequence is 10 residues long. Here the CDR3 reads CSVEQYGYTF. DNA for the CDR3: TGCAGCGTTGAACAGTATGGCTACACCTTC.

The genes are TRBV7-9 and TRBJ1-1; TRBD1 is a possible D gene (6 bases). Trimming cost V 8 bases and J 0 bases, with 16 bases left between them. Germline assignment: CDR1 SEHNR and CDR2 FQNEAQ (reference sequence). This CDR3 is 15 amino acids long. CDR3 DNA sequence: TGTGCCAGCCGACGAAACAGGGAGCTGAACACTGAAGCTTTCTTT. It translates to CASRRNRELNTEAFF.

DNA of the CDR3: TGTGCCAGTAGTATGCGAGGAGACTATGGCTACACCTTC. Amino acids: CASSMRGDYGYTF. V is TRBV19 and J is TRBJ1-2; D uncertain. The V gene lost 3 bases and the J gene lost 3 bases, with 8 bases spanning the gap. CDR3 length: 13 residues. Germline-derived CDR1 and CDR2 are LNHDA and SQIVND (reference sequence). Combining the CDR3 with reference TRBV19 and TRBJ1-2 gives the whole variable domain DGGITQSPKYLFRKEGQNVTLSCEQNLNHDAMYWYRQDPGQGLRLIYYSQIVNDFQKGDIAEGYSVSREKKESFPLTVTSAQKNPTAFYLCASSMRGDYGYTFGSGTRLTVV.

This clone is a singleton in its sample. CDR3 DNA sequence: TGCGCCAGCAGCCAAGAAGGGGGGGCAAAGCAGTACTTC. The encoded protein is CASSQEGGAKQYF. This chain uses TRBV4-3 with TRBJ2-7, with D perhaps matching TRBD2 (7 bases). Per the germline V gene, CDR1 is LGHNA and CDR2 is YSLEER. V gave up 0 bases and J gave up 8 bases, with 11 bases separating them. This CDR3 region has 13 residues.

The chain carries TRBV6-6 and TRBJ2-7, with 7 bases identical to TRBD1. This CDR3 spans 16 amino acids. Germline assignment: CDR1 MNHNY and CDR2 SVGAGI (reference sequence). The junction had 8 bases not matched to a gene; V was cut back by 0 bases and J by 3 bases. CDR3 DNA sequence: TGTGCCAGCAGTTACTCGAGCATGGGACAGAACTACGAGCAGTACTTC. It codes for CASSYSSMGQNYEQYF.

The chain has TRBV5-1 and TRBJ1-2, with 7 bases matching TRBD1. With V trimmed by 4 bases and J by 2 bases, 2 bases remained unmatched. From germline, CDR1 is SGHRS and CDR2 YFSETQ. The CDR3 contains 13 residues. CDR3 sequence reads: CASSPGQNYGYTF. In DNA form, the CDR3 reads TGCGCCAGCAGCCCGGGACAGAACTATGGCTACACCTTC.

J is TRBJ2-1 and V is TRBV7-9; TRBD2 agrees at 8 bases. Germline CDR1 and CDR2: SEHNR and FQNEAQ (reference sequence). Trimming at V came to 3 bases and at J to 5 bases, leaving 3 bases not matched to a gene. The CDR3 loop spans 14 amino acids. CDR3 in amino acids: CASSLVAGHNEQFF. Here the CDR3 DNA reads TGTGCCAGCAGCTTGGTAGCGGGGCACAATGAGCAGTTCTTC.

The J gene is TRBJ2-7, the V gene TRBV7-2; TRBD2 matches at 10 bases. This CDR3 region has 15 residues. Germline lookup yields CDR1 SGHTA and CDR2 FQGNSA. Germline trimming cut 1 base from V and 5 bases from J; bases unmatched to any gene: 5. The DNA of the CDR3 is TGTGCCAGCAGCTTAGAAAGCGGGAGGGTAAACGAGCAGTACTTC. This translates into CASSLESGRVNEQYF. Complete variable domain (other parts from reference TRBV7-2 and TRBJ2-7): GAGVSQSPSNKVTEKGKDVELRCDPISGHTALYWYRQSLGQGLEFLIYFQGNSAPDKSGLPSDRFSAERTGGSVSTLTIQRTQQEDSAVYLCASSLESGRVNEQYFGPGTRLTVT.